One and the same sample provided the 28 T cell receptor beta chains below, sequenced in a study of blood T cells in healthy people across ages. Together with a sample-barcoded 5' primer, a J-beta primer mix was included in a second PCR lasting about 6 to 11 cycles. Each CDR3 protein gets one entry after TCRdb re-called the 5' RACE reads with MiXCR. The sample lists hundreds of thousands of distinct CDR3 sequences, roughly 21% seen once, with roughly 3.7% in the top ten. The sequenced material came from blood. These receptors were collected from a man between 65 and 85 years old in good health.

A few counts support this clonotype. V gene TRBV3-1 combines with J gene TRBJ2-1; D is possibly TRBD1 (5 bases). The CDR3 has 12 amino acids. CDR1 and CDR2 from the germline V gene are LGHDT and YNNKEL (reference sequence). CDR3 nucleotides: TGTGCGGCAGGGTCCCCCTACAATGAGCAGTTCTTC. Protein sequence: CAAGSPYNEQFF.

This clonotype was seen more than once but under ten times. J is TRBJ2-7 and V is TRBV24-1; D is unresolved. This CDR3 spans 15 amino acids. CDR1 and CDR2 (germline): KGHDR, SFDVKD. Trimming cost V 2 bases and J 3 bases, with 13 bases left between them. CDR3 in DNA: TGTGCCACCAGTGATTCCAGTGCGTTAGTCTACGAGCAGTACTTC. Protein: CATSDSSALVYEQYF.

The rearrangement uses TRBV5-1 and TRBJ1-1; 9 bases line up with TRBD1. Germline V CDR1 and CDR2: SGHRS, YFSETQ. The J segment lost 1 base and the V segment lost 4 bases, leaving 5 bases of the junction unmatched. The CDR3 consists of 15 residues. DNA for the CDR3: TGCGCCAGCAGCCCGGGGACAGGGAGGAACACTGAAGCTTTCTTT. This encodes CASSPGTGRNTEAFF. Using reference TRBV5-1 and TRBJ1-1 for the parts outside the CDR3, the full variable domain is KAGVTQTPRYLIKTRGQQVTLSCSPISGHRSVSWYQQTPGQGLQFLFEYFSETQRNKGNFPGRFSGRQFSNSRSEMNVSTLELGDSALYLCASSPGTGRNTEAFFGQGTRLTVV.

This clonotype has only a few counts. The CDR3 reads CASSPGTAEQETQYF. CDR3 sequence (DNA): TGTGCCAGCTCACCAGGGACTGCAGAACAAGAGACCCAGTACTTC. V and J are TRBV18 and TRBJ2-5, with D perhaps matching TRBD2 (6 bases). V shed 2 bases and J shed 2 bases, with 12 bases lying between them. This CDR3 contains 15 residues. CDR1 and CDR2 from the germline V gene are KGHSH and LQKENI. Drawing the rest from reference TRBV18 and TRBJ2-5, the complete variable domain is NAGVMQNPRHLVRRRGQEARLRCSPMKGHSHVYWYRQLPEEGLKFMVYLQKENIIDESGMPKERFSAEFPKEGPSILRIQQVVRGDSAAYFCASSPGTAEQETQYFGPGTRLLVL.

This clonotype was observed a handful of times. The gene calls are TRBV28 and TRBJ2-5; perhaps TRBD2 as D (5 bases). TRBJ2-7 explains the end of the DNA better; the J call may be wrong. Germline lookup yields CDR1 MDHEN and CDR2 SYDVKM. The CDR3 runs 15 residues. The CDR3 DNA reads TGTGCCAGCAGTTTAATGGAGGAGGTCTCCTACGAGCAGTACTTC. Translating gives CASSLMEEVSYEQYF.

As for this clonotype: Here the CDR3 omits its conserved ending phenylalanine or tryptophan, so a read error is the likely source. The CDR3, as DNA: TGTGCCAGCAGCCCCGGGGACTCCCGCTCCTACGAGCAGTACCTC. Amino acids: CASSPGDSRSYEQYL. This sequence joins TRBV7-9 and TRBJ2-7; perhaps TRBD2 as D (6 bases). Germline assignment: CDR1 SEHNR and CDR2 FQNEAQ (reference sequence). Trimming removed 5 bases at V and 0 bases at J, with 14 bases between. This CDR3 region has 15 residues.

V and J are TRBV6-1 and TRBJ2-7, with a possible D match to TRBD2 (6 bases). V lost 1 base and J lost 4, with 11 bases in between. CDR1 is MNHNS and CDR2 is SASEGT in the germline V gene. This CDR3 contains 14 residues. Written as DNA, the CDR3 is TGTGCCAGCAGTGAAGGGTGGGGGAGGTACGAGCAGTACTTC. It specifies CASSEGWGRYEQYF.

This chain links TRBV12-3 or TRBV12-4 with TRBJ1-2, with TRBD1 identical over 9 bases. Unmatched junction bases numbered 9, after V lost 6 bases and J lost 4 bases. The CDR3 is 15 amino acids. The CDR3 DNA follows: TGTGCCAGCAGCCGTTCACTACAGGGGGCCTATGGCTACACCTTC. Its protein product is CASSRSLQGAYGYTF.

This clonotype was detected a few times. The chain has TRBV20-1 and TRBJ1-1; D unclear. CDR3 size: 11 residues. V dropped 1 base and J dropped 3 bases, with 3 bases sitting between them. The germline CDR1 and CDR2 sequences are DFQATT and SNEGSKA (reference sequence). CDR3 DNA sequence: TGCAGTGCTAGAGTTGACACTGAAGCTTTCTTT. It specifies CSARVDTEAFF.

V is TRBV7-9 and J is TRBJ2-1; the D call may be TRBD1 or TRBD2 (5 bases each). Trimming removed 6 bases from V and 8 bases from J, with 11 bases in between. The CDR3 is made up of 12 amino acids. Germline-derived CDR1 and CDR2 are SEHNR and FQNEAQ (reference sequence). CDR3 loop: CASRYQGDEQFF. In DNA, the CDR3 is TGTGCCAGCAGATACCAGGGAGATGAGCAGTTCTTC.

The chain couples TRBV11-2 to TRBJ1-6, with D unresolved. CDR3 length: 14 residues. Trimming pared 3 bases from V and 5 bases from J, leaving 8 bases between. Germline V lookup: CDR1 SGHAT, CDR2 FQNNGV. The CDR3 sequence: CASSFGGDNSPLHF. CDR3 nucleotides: TGTGCCAGCAGCTTCGGAGGAGATAATTCACCCCTCCACTTT.

The sample holds a few counts of this clonotype. The chain links TRBV12-3 or TRBV12-4 to TRBJ2-5; 9 bases match TRBD1. Germline trimming cut 5 bases from V and 7 bases from J; bases unmatched to any gene: 8. The length of the CDR3 is 14 residues. The CDR3 DNA sequence: TGTGCCAGCAGTCCGACAGGGGGTATGGGGACCCAGTACTTC. Protein sequence: CASSPTGGMGTQYF.

This chain connects TRBV10-3 to TRBJ2-5; D unclear. Trimming took off 2 bases at V and 3 bases at J, with 7 bases between the two ends. The germline CDR1 and CDR2 sequences are ENHRY and SYGVKD. CDR3 length: 13 residues. CDR3 nucleotide sequence: TGTGCCATCAGTGAGGGGCTGAAAGAGACCCAGTACTTC. It encodes CAISEGLKETQYF.

Worth noting for this clonotype: One end of the junction does not line up with germline, which may come from a read error. This chain links TRBV5-6 with TRBJ2-7; D not certain. CDR1 is SGHDT and CDR2 is YYEEEE in the germline V gene. CDR3 size: 11 residues. The CDR3 coding sequence is TGTGCCAGCAGCTTGGCTGGCCACCAGGACTTC. As protein: CASSLAGHQDF.

The chain joins TRBV4-1 to TRBJ2-7; 16 bases line up with TRBD2. The CDR3 extends over 16 amino acids. V was pared by 6 bases and J by 3 bases, with 5 bases of the junction left unmatched. Germline CDR1 MGHRA, CDR2 YSYEKL. DNA for the CDR3: TGCGCCAGCAGGGGACTAGCGGGAGGGGTGGACTACGAGCAGTACTTC. Protein sequence: CASRGLAGGVDYEQYF.

This chain joins TRBV28 and TRBJ2-3; D possibly corresponds to TRBD2 (6 bases). The CDR3 consists of 17 residues. Germline lookup yields CDR1 MDHEN and CDR2 SYDVKM. V dropped 7 bases and J dropped 1 base, with 21 bases sitting between them. The CDR3 sequence is CASIPWGGNGGTDTQYF. The CDR3 DNA is TGTGCCAGCATTCCTTGGGGCGGGAACGGTGGCACAGATACGCAGTATTTT. The complete variable domain, with remaining parts taken from reference TRBV28 and TRBJ2-3, reads DVKVTQSSRYLVKRTGEKVFLECVQDMDHENMFWYRQDPGLGLRLIYFSYDVKMKEKGDIPEGYSVSREKKERFSLILESASTNQTSMYLCASIPWGGNGGTDTQYFGPGTRLTVL.

This clonotype has a handful of counts. The V call is TRBV5-1, the J call TRBJ1-2, with TRBD1 matching over 9 bases. The germline V gene encodes CDR1 SGHRS and CDR2 YFSETQ. Trimming cost V 0 bases and J 6 bases; bases outside gene matches: 6. The length of the CDR3 is 15 residues. The CDR3 DNA is TGCGCCAGCAGCTTGGCAGGGACAGGGCAGGATGGCTACACCTTC. Its protein is CASSLAGTGQDGYTF.

The chain recombines TRBV3-1 with TRBJ1-1; 7 positions agree with TRBD1. Germline V gives CDR1 LGHDT, CDR2 YNNKEL (reference sequence). This CDR3 region has 13 residues. Trimming at V came to 5 bases and at J to 5 bases, leaving 5 bases not matched to a gene. The CDR3 reads CASSYRDRTEAFF. The CDR3 DNA follows: TGTGCCAGCAGCTACCGGGACAGAACTGAAGCTTTCTTT.

The chain joins TRBV11-2 to TRBJ2-5, with unresolved D. The better agreement between TRBJ2-1 and the DNA end casts doubt on the J call. Looked up from germline, CDR1 is SGHAT and CDR2 is FQNNGV. The CDR3 length is 17 residues. The CDR3 coding sequence is TGTGCCAGCAGCCTTACTGCAAGGAACACCGCCGGCCATGAGCAGTTCTTC. As protein: CASSLTARNTAGHEQFF.

The V and J genes are TRBV5-1 and TRBJ2-3; 8 nucleotides agree with TRBD2. The junction had 18 bases not matched to a gene; V was cut back by 6 bases and J by 0 bases. CDR3 length: 19 residues. The germline V gene encodes CDR1 SGHRS and CDR2 YFSETQ. The CDR3 spells CASKTKREIWDSSTDTQYF. CDR3 DNA sequence: TGCGCCAGCAAAACGAAGCGGGAGATTTGGGATTCTAGCACAGATACGCAGTATTTT. Full variable domain (missing parts from reference TRBV5-1 and TRBJ2-3): KAGVTQTPRYLIKTRGQQVTLSCSPISGHRSVSWYQQTPGQGLQFLFEYFSETQRNKGNFPGRFSGRQFSNSRSEMNVSTLELGDSALYLCASKTKREIWDSSTDTQYFGPGTRLTVL.

V usage is TRBV5-1 and J usage is TRBJ2-7; 13 bases fit TRBD2. V dropped 3 bases and J dropped 6; count of bases not matched to a gene: 3. This CDR3 contains 14 residues. The germline gives CDR1 SGHRS, CDR2 YFSETQ. CDR3 bases: TGCGCCAGCAGCTGGACTAGCGGGAGCTCCGAGCAGTACTTC. It translates to CASSWTSGSSEQYF.

The chain links TRBV3-1 to TRBJ2-4, with a weak D call TRBD1 (5 bases). The germline V and J ends were trimmed by 4 bases and 1 base, with 8 bases remaining between them. Germline CDR1 LGHDT, CDR2 YNNKEL (reference sequence). The CDR3 loop spans 14 amino acids. The CDR3 DNA reads TGTGCCAGCAGCCCCAGGGTGGCCAAAAACATTCAGTACTTC. Protein sequence: CASSPRVAKNIQYF.

This clonotype was seen more than once but under ten times. One end of the junction does not line up with germline, which may come from a read error. The V call is TRBV5-1, the J call TRBJ2-1; TRBD1 aligns across 7 bases. Germline V gives CDR1 SGHRS, CDR2 YFSETQ. This CDR3 is built from 16 residues. The CDR3 DNA is TGCGCCAGCAGCCCCTCCGGGACAGACAGGCACAATGAGCAATTCTTC. It yields the protein CASSPSGTDRHNEQFF.

This chain uses TRBV5-1 with TRBJ1-2; unclear D gene. V lost 3 bases to trimming and J lost 6 bases, with 9 bases between them. This CDR3 contains 12 residues. Germline CDR1 reads SGHRS; CDR2 reads YFSETQ. The CDR3 nucleotides read TGCGCCAGCAGCTCCATTGGGGATGGCTACACCTTC. Amino acids: CASSSIGDGYTF.

This clonotype was counted many times. This chain uses TRBV9 with TRBJ2-5; 10 bases are shared with TRBD1. The junction had 10 bases not matched to a gene; V was cut back by 3 bases and J by 5 bases. This CDR3 spans 16 amino acids. Per germline, CDR1 SGDLS and CDR2 YYNGEE. The CDR3 protein is CASSALGQGGEETQYF. CDR3 nucleotides: TGTGCCAGCAGCGCCCTTGGACAGGGGGGGGAGGAGACCCAGTACTTC.

This clonotype turned up a few times. The chain joins TRBV9 to TRBJ2-6; D may be TRBD1 (6 bases). With 4 bases removed from V and 2 bases from J, the gap between germline ends came to 10 bases. The germline CDR1 and CDR2 sequences are SGDLS and YYNGEE. The CDR3 length is 15 residues. CDR3 region: CASSPRQAGANVLTF. In DNA form, the CDR3 reads TGTGCCAGCAGCCCTCGACAGGCTGGGGCCAACGTCCTGACTTTC.

The chain couples TRBV3-1 to TRBJ2-3; weak D call: TRBD2 (5 bases). Germline loops: CDR1 LGHDT, CDR2 YNNKEL (reference sequence). The CDR3 contains 15 residues. V dropped 3 bases and J dropped 4 bases, with 14 bases sitting between them. CDR3 nucleotide sequence: TGTGCCAGCAGCCAGGGAGAGCGGACCGCAGATACGCAGTATTTT. This sequence encodes CASSQGERTADTQYF.

The CDR3 nucleotides are TGTGCCAGCAGTTCGTCGTGGTCTGGCTCCTATAATTCACCCCTCCACTTT. Its translation is CASSSSWSGSYNSPLHF. This sequence joins TRBV27 and TRBJ1-6, with no clear D. V was trimmed by 4 bases and J by 0 bases, leaving 13 bases between them. CDR1 and CDR2 (germline): MNHEY, SMNVEV (reference sequence). There are 17 residues in the CDR3.